These 13 T cell receptor beta chains were all obtained from the same sample, sequenced in a study of CD8 T cells in ankylosing spondylitis. TCRdb used MiXCR to reprocess the 5' RACE reads, holding one entry per CDR3 protein. The profile shows around 220,000 distinct CDR3 sequences, over 9.5% of them singletons. The specimen sequenced was blood, either unsorted or a sorted T cell fraction (not recorded which). These receptors all stem from a male donor with ankylosing spondylitis or in good health (not recorded which).

In DNA form, the CDR3 reads TGTGCCAGTAGTGCAACCGGCGGGGGCAGAAATGAGCAGTTCTTC. Amino acids: CASSATGGGRNEQFF. The rearrangement uses TRBV19 and TRBJ2-1, with D tentatively TRBD2 (7 bases). The CDR3 runs 15 residues. Germline V CDR1 and CDR2: LNHDA, SQIVND (reference sequence). With 5 bases removed from V and 7 bases from J, the gap between germline ends came to 18 bases. Full variable domain (remainder filled in from reference TRBV19 and TRBJ2-1): DGGITQSPKYLFRKEGQNVTLSCEQNLNHDAMYWYRQDPGQGLRLIYYSQIVNDFQKGDIAEGYSVSREKKESFPLTVTSAQKNPTAFYLCASSATGGGRNEQFFGPGTRLTVL.

The sample holds many counts of this clonotype. This rearrangement joins TRBV20-1 to TRBJ1-5, with 9 bases that match TRBD1. Germline CDR1 reads DFQATT; CDR2 reads SNEGSKA (reference sequence). The CDR3 loop spans 16 amino acids. V trimming: 1 base; J trimming: 3 bases; junction bases outside the gene matches: 7. The CDR3: CSARVGTGRINQPQHF. The DNA for the CDR3 is TGCAGTGCTAGAGTTGGGACAGGGCGGATCAATCAGCCCCAGCATTTT.

The J gene is TRBJ1-1, the V gene TRBV12-3 or TRBV12-4; TRBD1 might be the D (6 bases). The CDR3 covers 14 residues. Trimming stripped 6 bases from V and 5 bases from J, with 16 bases between. The CDR3 reads CASSLQGGWTEAFF. The CDR3 DNA reads as TGTGCCAGCAGCCTACAGGGAGGGTGGACTGAAGCTTTCTTT.

In its sample, this clonotype was seen many times. The germline gene is not matched at one end of the junction; a read error may be the cause. J is TRBJ2-3 and V is TRBV7-7; either TRBD1 or TRBD2 may supply D (5 bases each). The CDR3 totals 17 residues. Germline CDR1 is SSHAT and CDR2 is FNYEAQ (reference sequence). In DNA form, the CDR3 reads TGTGCTAGCAGCTTAGGCTCGAGGGGAGTCGGTACAGATACGCAGTATTTT. This gives the protein CASSLGSRGVGTDTQYF.

This clonotype was counted between two and nine times. The gene calls are TRBV6-5 and TRBJ2-2, with D tentatively TRBD2 (7 bases). This CDR3 region has 17 residues. Germline-derived CDR1 and CDR2 are MNHEY and SVGAGI. V lost 0 bases and J lost 5, with 16 bases in between. The CDR3 nucleotides read TGTGCCAGCAGTTACTCGAAGGGAGGGGGGGGGACCGGGGAGCTGTTTTTT. Translation gives CASSYSKGGGGTGELFF.

The genes are TRBV15 and TRBJ2-7; 8 bases agree with TRBD1. The CDR3 covers 13 residues. Germline V gene lookup returns CDR1 LNHNV and CDR2 YYDKDF (reference sequence). V lost 3 bases and J lost 5; bases outside the gene matches: 3. CDR3 nucleotide sequence: TGTGCCACCAGCAGCCTGGACAGGGACGAGCAGTACTTC. This codes for CATSSLDRDEQYF.

The table lists this clonotype with many counts. The chain links TRBV20-1 to TRBJ1-1; a weak D match, TRBD1 (5 bases). The germline CDR1 and CDR2 sequences are DFQATT and SNEGSKA (reference sequence). V dropped 3 bases and J dropped 2 bases, with 7 bases sitting between them. The CDR3 covers 12 residues. CDR3 coding DNA: TGCAGTGCTAGGACAGATAACACTGAAGCTTTCTTT. As protein: CSARTDNTEAFF.

This clonotype was recorded many times. The rearrangement links TRBV12-3 or TRBV12-4 to TRBJ2-2; D unresolved. V lost 6 bases and J 13 bases, leaving 15 bases between the germline ends. The CDR3 has 12 residues. Here the CDR3 reads CASSLGTSGLFF. The CDR3, as DNA: TGTGCCAGCAGCCTGGGTACCTCGGGGCTGTTTTTT.

This clonotype was found many times. The chain employs TRBV24-1 and TRBJ2-2; 7 bases map to TRBD1. Germline loops: CDR1 KGHDR, CDR2 SFDVKD. Trimming took 6 bases from V and 4 from J; bases not matched to a gene: 13. The CDR3 covers 17 residues. Written as DNA, the CDR3 is TGTGCCACCAGTCAGGTTGGGCCAGGGGGACGCACCGGGGAGCTGTTTTTT. This codes for CATSQVGPGGRTGELFF.

The rearrangement links TRBV12-3 or TRBV12-4 to TRBJ1-4; D may be TRBD1 (5 bases). V was pared by 4 bases and J by 15 bases, with 15 bases between. The CDR3 is 12 amino acids. In nucleotides, the CDR3 is TGTGCCAGCAGTTACGACCGGGACTTGATGTTTTTT. Its protein product is CASSYDRDLMFF.

This clonotype was seen repeatedly, ten times or more. The V call is TRBV29-1, the J call TRBJ1-1; 7 bases are a match to TRBD1. Trimming removed 4 bases from V and 1 base from J; junction bases left unmatched: 3. Per germline, CDR1 SQVTM and CDR2 ANQGSEA. The CDR3 consists of 13 residues. The CDR3 reads CSVAPGGNTEAFF. The DNA of the CDR3 is TGCAGCGTTGCCCCAGGGGGGAACACTGAAGCTTTCTTT.

There are a few counts of this clonotype. The chain employs TRBV24-1 and TRBJ2-7; 8 bases are shared with TRBD2. CDR1 KGHDR and CDR2 SFDVKD come from the germline V gene. V dropped 3 bases and J dropped 4; count of bases not matched to a gene: 7. The CDR3 runs 15 residues. CDR3 sequence (DNA): TGTGCCACCAGTGATGAACGGGGGGGCAGTTACGAGCAGTACTTC. This encodes CATSDERGGSYEQYF.

This clonotype has ten or more counts. J is TRBJ1-1 and V is TRBV5-1; TRBD1 matches at 9 bases. Germline assignment: CDR1 SGHRS and CDR2 YFSETQ. V lost 8 bases and J lost 2; bases outside the gene matches: 4. The length of the CDR3 is 13 residues. The CDR3 bases are TGCGCCAGTATGGGACAGGGTAACACTGAAGCTTTCTTT. Its translation is CASMGQGNTEAFF. The entire variable domain, with the rest obtained from reference TRBV5-1 and TRBJ1-1, is as follows: KAGVTQTPRYLIKTRGQQVTLSCSPISGHRSVSWYQQTPGQGLQFLFEYFSETQRNKGNFPGRFSGRQFSNSRSEMNVSTLELGDSALYLCASMGQGNTEAFFGQGTRLTVV.